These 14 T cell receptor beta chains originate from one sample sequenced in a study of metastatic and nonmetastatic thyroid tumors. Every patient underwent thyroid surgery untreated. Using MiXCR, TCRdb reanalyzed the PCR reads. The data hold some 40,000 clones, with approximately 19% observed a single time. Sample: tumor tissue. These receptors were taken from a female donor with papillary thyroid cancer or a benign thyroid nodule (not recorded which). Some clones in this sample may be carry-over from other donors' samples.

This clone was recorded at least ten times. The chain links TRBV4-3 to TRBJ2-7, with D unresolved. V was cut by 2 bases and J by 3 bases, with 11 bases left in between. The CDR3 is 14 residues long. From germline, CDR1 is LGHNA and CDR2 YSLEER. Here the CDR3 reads CASSQSRTVYEQYF. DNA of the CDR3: TGCGCCAGCAGCCAATCTCGGACCGTCTACGAGCAGTACTTC.

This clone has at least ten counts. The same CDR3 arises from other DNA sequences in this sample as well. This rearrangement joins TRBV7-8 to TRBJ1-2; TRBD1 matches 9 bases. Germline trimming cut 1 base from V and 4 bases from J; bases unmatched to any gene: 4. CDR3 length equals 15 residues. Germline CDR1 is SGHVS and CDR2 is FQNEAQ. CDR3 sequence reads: CASSLGTGVGYGYTF. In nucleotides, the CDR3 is TGTGCCAGCAGCTTAGGGACAGGGGTAGGCTATGGCTACACCTTC.

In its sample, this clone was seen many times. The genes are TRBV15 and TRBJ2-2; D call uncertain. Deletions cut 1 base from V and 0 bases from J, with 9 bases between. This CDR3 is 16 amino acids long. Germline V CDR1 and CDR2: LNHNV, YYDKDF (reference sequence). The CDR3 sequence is CATSRAAKTNTGELFF. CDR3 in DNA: TGTGCCACCAGCAGAGCCGCGAAGACGAACACCGGGGAGCTGTTTTTT. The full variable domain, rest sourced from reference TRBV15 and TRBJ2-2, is DAMVIQNPRYQVTQFGKPVTLSCSQTLNHNVMYWYQQKSSQAPKLLFHYYDKDFNNEADTPDNFQSRRPNTSFCFLDIRSPGLGDTAMYLCATSRAAKTNTGELFFGEGSRLTVL.

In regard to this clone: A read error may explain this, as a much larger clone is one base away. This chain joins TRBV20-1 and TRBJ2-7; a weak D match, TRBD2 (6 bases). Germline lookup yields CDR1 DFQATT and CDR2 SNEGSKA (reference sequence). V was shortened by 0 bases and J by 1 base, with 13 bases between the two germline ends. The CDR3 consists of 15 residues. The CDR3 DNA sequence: TGCAGTGCTAGAGATATGGGTGCGGGATCCTACGAGCAGTACTTC. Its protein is CSARDMGAGSYEQYF.

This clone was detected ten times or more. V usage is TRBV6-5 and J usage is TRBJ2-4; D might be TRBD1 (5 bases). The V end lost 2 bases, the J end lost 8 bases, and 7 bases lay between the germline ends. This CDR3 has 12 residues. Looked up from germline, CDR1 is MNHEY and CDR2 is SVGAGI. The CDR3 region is CASSYTTDIQYF. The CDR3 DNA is TGTGCCAGCAGTTACACGACAGACATTCAGTACTTC.

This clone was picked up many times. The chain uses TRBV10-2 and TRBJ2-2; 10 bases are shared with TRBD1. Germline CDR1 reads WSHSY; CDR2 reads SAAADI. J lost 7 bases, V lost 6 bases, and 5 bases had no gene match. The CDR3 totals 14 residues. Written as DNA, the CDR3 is TGCGCCAGCAGGGGACAGGGGTATGTCGGGGAGCTGTTTTTT. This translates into CASRGQGYVGELFF.

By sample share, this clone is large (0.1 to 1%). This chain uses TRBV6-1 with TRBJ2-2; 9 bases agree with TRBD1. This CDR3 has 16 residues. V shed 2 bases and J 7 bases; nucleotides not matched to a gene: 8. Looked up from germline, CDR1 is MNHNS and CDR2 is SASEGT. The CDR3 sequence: CASSEPPGQGLGELFF. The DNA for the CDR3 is TGTGCCAGCAGTGAACCTCCGGGACAGGGACTCGGGGAGCTGTTTTTT.

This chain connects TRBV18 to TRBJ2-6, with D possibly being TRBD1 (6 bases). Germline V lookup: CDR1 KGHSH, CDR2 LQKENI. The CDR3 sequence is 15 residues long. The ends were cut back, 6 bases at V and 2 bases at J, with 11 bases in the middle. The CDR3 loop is CASSLTGTGANVLTF. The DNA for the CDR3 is TGTGCCAGCTCTCTTACAGGGACTGGGGCCAACGTCCTGACTTTC.

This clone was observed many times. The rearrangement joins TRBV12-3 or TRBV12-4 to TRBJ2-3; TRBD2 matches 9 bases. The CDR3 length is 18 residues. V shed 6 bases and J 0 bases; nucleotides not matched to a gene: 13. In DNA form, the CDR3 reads TGTGCCAGCAGCTCTATAGGTAGCGGGGGCCCTAGCACAGATACGCAGTATTTT. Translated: CASSSIGSGGPSTDTQYF.

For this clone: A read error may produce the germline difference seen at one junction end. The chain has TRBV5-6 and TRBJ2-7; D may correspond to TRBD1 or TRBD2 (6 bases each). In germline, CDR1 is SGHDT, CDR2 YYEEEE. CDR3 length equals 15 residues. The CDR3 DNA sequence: TGTGCCAGCAGCTTGGTGCGGGAAGGGGGTTACGAGCAGTATTTC. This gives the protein CASSLVREGGYEQYF.

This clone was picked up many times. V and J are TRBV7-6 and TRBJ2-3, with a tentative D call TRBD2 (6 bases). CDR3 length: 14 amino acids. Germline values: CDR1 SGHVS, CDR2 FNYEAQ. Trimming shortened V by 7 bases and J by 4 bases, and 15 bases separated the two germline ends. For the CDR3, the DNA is TGTGCCAGCACTCTCGGAGGGCCCCCAGATACGCAGTATTTT. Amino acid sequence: CASTLGGPPDTQYF.

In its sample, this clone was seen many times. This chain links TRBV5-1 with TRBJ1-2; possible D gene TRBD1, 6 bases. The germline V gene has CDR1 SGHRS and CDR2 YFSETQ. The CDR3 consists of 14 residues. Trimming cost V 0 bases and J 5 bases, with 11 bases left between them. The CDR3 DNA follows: TGCGCCAGCAGCTTGGGACAGGCTGGATATGGCTACACCTTC. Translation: CASSLGQAGYGYTF.

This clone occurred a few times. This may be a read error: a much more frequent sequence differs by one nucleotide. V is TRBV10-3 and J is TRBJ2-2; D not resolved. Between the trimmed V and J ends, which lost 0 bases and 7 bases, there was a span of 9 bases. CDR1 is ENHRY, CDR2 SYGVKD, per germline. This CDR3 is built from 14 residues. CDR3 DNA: TGTGCCATCAGTGAGTCTGGTAGGTTCGGGGAGCTGTTTTTT. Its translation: CAISESGRFGELFF.

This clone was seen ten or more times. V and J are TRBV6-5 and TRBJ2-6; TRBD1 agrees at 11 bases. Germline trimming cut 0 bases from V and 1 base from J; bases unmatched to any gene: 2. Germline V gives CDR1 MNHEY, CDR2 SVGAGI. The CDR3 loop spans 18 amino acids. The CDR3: CASSYSRDRGSGANVLTF. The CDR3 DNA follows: TGTGCCAGCAGTTACTCTCGGGACAGGGGGTCTGGGGCCAACGTCCTGACTTTC.